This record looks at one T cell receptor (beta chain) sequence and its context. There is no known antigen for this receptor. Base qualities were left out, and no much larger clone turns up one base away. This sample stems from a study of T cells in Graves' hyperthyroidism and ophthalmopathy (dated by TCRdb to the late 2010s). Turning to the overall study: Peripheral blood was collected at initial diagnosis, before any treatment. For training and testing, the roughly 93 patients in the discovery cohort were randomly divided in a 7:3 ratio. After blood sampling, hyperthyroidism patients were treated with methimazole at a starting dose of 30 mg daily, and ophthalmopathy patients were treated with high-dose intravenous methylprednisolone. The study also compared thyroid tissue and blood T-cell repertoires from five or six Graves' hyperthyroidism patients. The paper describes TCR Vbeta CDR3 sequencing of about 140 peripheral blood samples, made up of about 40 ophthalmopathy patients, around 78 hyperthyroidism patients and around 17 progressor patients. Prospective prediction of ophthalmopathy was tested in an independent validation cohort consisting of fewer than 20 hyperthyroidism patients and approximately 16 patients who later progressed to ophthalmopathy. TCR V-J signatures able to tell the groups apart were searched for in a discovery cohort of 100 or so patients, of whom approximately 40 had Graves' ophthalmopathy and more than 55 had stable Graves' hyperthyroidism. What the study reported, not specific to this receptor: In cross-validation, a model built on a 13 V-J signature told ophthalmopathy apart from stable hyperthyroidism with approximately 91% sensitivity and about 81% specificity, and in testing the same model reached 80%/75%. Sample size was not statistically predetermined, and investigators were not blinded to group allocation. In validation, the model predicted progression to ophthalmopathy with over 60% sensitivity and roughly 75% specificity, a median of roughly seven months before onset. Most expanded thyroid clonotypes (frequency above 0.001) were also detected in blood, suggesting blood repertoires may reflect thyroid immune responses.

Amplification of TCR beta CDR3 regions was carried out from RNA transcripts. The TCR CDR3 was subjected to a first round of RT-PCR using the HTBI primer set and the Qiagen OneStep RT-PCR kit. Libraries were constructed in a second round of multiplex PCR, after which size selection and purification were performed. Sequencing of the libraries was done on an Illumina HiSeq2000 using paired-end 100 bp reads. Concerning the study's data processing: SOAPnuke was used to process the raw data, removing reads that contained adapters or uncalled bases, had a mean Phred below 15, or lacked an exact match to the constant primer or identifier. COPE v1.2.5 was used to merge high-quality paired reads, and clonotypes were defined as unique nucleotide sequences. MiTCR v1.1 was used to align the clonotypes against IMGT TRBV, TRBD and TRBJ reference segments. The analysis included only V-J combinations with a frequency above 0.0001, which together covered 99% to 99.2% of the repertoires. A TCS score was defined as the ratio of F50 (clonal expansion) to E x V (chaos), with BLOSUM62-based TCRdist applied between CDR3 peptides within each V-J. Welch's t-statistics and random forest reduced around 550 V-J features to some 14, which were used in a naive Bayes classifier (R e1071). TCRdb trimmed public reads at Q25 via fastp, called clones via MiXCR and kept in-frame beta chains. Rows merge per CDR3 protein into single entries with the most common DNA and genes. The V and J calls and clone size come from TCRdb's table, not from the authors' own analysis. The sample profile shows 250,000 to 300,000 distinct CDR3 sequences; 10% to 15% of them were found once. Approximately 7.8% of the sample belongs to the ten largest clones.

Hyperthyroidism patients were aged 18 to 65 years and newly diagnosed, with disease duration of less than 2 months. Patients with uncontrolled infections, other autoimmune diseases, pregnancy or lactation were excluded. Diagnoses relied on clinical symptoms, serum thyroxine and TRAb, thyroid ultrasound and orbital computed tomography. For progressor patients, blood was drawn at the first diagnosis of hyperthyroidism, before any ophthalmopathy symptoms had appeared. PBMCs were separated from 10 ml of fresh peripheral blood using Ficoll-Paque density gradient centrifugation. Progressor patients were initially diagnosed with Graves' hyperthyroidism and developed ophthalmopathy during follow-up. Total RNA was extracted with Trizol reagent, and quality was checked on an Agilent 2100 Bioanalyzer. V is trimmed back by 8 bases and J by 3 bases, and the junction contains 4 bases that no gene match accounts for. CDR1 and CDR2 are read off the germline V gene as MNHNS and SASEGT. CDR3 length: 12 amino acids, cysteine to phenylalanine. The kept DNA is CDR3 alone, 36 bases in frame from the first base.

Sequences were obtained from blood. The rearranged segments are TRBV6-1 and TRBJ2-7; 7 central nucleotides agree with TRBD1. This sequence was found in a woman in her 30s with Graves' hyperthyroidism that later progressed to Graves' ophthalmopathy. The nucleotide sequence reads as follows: TGTGCCAGCCTAGACAGGGACTACGAGCAGTACTTC. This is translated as CASLDRDYEQYF.